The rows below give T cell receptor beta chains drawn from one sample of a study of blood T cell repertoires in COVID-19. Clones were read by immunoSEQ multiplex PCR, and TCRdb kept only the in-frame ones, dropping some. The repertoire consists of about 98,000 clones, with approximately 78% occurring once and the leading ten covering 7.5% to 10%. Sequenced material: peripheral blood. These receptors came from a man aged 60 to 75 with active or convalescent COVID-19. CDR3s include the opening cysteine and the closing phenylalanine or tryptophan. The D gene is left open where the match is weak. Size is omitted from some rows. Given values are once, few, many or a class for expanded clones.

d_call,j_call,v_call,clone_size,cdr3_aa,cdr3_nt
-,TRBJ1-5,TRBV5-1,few,CASSLAGNQPQHF,TGCGCCAGCAGCTTGGCGGGGAATCAGCCCCAGCATTTT
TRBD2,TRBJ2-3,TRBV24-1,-,CATSDRLAGAIDTQYF,TGTGCCACCAGTGATCGACTAGCGGGAGCTATAGATACGCAGTATTTT
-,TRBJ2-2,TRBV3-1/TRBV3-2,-,CASSQVGTLNTGELFF,TGTGCCAGCAGCCAAGTTGGGACTTTGAACACCGGGGAGCTGTTTTTT
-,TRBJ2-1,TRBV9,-,CASSVDSGGYNEQFF,TGTGCCAGCAGCGTAGATAGTGGTGGCTACAATGAGCAGTTCTTC
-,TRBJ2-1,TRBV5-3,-,CARTRPCNEQFF,TGTGCTCGGACACGCCCATGTAATGAGCAGTTCTTC
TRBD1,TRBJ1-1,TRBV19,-,CASSIGRGENTEAFF,TGTGCCAGTAGTATCGGCAGGGGGGAGAACACTGAAGCTTTCTTT
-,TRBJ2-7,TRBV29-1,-,CSGYHSFGEQYF,TGCAGCGGGTATCATTCCTTCGGCGAGCAGTACTTC
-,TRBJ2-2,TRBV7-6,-,CASSLENRGGGELFF,TGTGCCAGCAGCTTAGAAAACAGGGGAGGCGGGGAGCTGTTTTTT
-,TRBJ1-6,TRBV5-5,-,CASSYSGNSPLHF,TGTGCCAGCAGTTATAGCGGGAATTCACCCCTCCACTTT
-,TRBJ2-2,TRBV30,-,CAWRGGGINTGELFF,TGTGCCTGGAGAGGAGGCGGCATTAACACCGGGGAGCTGTTTTTT
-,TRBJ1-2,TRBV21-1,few,CASSKCTGCFYGYTF,TGTGCCAGCAGCAAATGTACAGGGTGCTTCTATGGCTACACCTTC
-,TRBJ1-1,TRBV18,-,CASSPQGGDTEAFF,TGTGCCAGCTCACCCCAGGGAGGGGACACTGAAGCTTTCTTT
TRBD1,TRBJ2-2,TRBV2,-,CASSTGGLTGELFF,TGTGCCAGCTCGACAGGGGGTCTCACCGGGGAGCTGTTTTTT
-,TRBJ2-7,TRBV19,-,CASSISRPPYEQYF,TGTGCCAGTAGTATATCCCGTCCCCCCTACGAGCAGTACTTC
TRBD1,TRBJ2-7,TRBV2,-,CASSPGTGASYEQYF,TGTGCCAGCAGTCCCGGGACAGGGGCATCCTACGAGCAGTACTTC
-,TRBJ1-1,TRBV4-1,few,CASSQEDSLNTEAFF,TGCGCCAGCAGCCAAGAGGACAGTTTGAACACTGAAGCTTTCTTT
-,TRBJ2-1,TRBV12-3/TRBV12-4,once,CASGYNADNEQFF,TGTGCCAGCGGGTACAACGCGGACAATGAGCAGTTCTTC
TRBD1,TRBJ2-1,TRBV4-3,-,CASSRDRATDNEQFF,TGCGCCAGCAGCCGAGACAGGGCGACGGACAATGAGCAGTTCTTC
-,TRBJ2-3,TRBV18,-,CASSPVASMGATQYF,TGTGCCAGCTCACCAGTCGCTAGCATGGGCGCTACGCAGTATTTT
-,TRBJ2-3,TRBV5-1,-,CASSLADSSSTDTQYF,TGCGCCAGCAGCTTGGCTGACAGTTCTAGCACAGATACGCAGTATTTT
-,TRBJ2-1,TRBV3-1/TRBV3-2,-,CASSVLGSYNEQFF,TGTGCCAGCAGCGTCCTCGGCTCCTACAATGAGCAGTTCTTC
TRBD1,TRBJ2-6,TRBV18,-,CASSPLSTGGSSGANVLTF,TGTGCCAGCTCACCCCTCTCGACAGGGGGAAGCTCTGGGGCCAACGTCCTGACTTTC
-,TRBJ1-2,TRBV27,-,CASSLGAAYGYTF,TGTGCCAGCAGTTTAGGGGCGGCTTATGGCTACACCTTC
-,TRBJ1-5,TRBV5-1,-,CASSWGDGQNQPQHF,TGCGCCAGCAGCTGGGGGGACGGTCAGAATCAGCCCCAGCATTTT
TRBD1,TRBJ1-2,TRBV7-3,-,CASSSTGEAGGYTF,TGTGCCAGCAGCTCGACAGGGGAAGCAGGTGGCTACACCTTC
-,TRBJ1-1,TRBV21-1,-,CASVSRVLNTEAFF,TGTGCCAGCGTTAGCAGAGTTCTAAACACTGAAGCTTTCTTT
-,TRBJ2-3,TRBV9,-,CASSVTGTSTDTQYF,TGTGCCAGCAGCGTAACCGGTACTAGCACAGATACGCAGTATTTT
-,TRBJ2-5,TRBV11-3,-,CASSLSLQETQYF,TGTGCCAGCAGCTTATCCTTACAAGAGACCCAGTACTTC
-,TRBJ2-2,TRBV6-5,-,CASSPMAGATGELFF,TGTGCCAGCAGCCCCATGGCAGGGGCCACCGGGGAGCTGTTTTTT
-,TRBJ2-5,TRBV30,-,CAWSVSGLGTQYF,TGTGCCTGGAGTGTATCGGGACTGGGGACCCAGTACTTC
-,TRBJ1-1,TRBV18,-,CASSFQGRSEAFF,TGTGCCAGCTCATTTCAGGGTAGAAGTGAAGCTTTCTTT
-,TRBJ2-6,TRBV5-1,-,CASSFIPGANVLTF,TGCGCCAGCAGCTTCATCCCTGGGGCCAACGTCCTGACTTTC
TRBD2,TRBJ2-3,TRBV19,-,CASSIGLGLAGESTDTQYF,TGTGCCAGTAGTATCGGTTTGGGACTAGCGGGAGAGAGCACAGATACGCAGTATTTT
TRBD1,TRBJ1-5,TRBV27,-,CASRTGTNNQPQHF,TGTGCCAGCCGGACAGGGACTAACAATCAGCCCCAGCATTTT
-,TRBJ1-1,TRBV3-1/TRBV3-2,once,CASSRGNMNTEAFF,TGTGCCAGCAGCCGCGGCAACATGAACACTGAAGCTTTCTTT
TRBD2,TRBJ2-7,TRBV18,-,CASSQSSGADYEQYF,TGTGCCAGCTCACAATCTAGCGGGGCTGACTACGAGCAGTACTTC
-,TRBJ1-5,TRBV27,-,CASRRFSNQPQHF,TGTGCCAGCAGACGGTTTAGCAATCAGCCCCAGCATTTT
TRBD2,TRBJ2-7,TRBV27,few,CASSALAKPYEQYF,TGTGCCAGCAGTGCACTAGCGAAGCCCTACGAGCAGTACTTC
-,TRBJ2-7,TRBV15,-,CATSRDSVTYEQYF,TGTGCCACCAGCAGAGATAGCGTAACCTACGAGCAGTACTTC
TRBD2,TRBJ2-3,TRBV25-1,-,CASSFSGSTDTQYF,TGTGCCAGCAGTTTTAGCGGGAGCACAGATACGCAGTATTTT
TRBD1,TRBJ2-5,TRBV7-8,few,CASGGRYPLQGEETQYF,TGTGCCAGCGGGGGTCGATACCCTTTACAGGGGGAAGAGACCCAGTACTTC
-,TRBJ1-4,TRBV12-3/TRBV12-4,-,CASSFAGEKLFF,TGTGCCAGCAGTTTTGCTGGCGAAAAACTGTTTTTT
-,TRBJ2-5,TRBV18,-,CASSRGTQETQYF,TGTGCCAGCTCACGGGGCACTCAAGAGACCCAGTACTTC
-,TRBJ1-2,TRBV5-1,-,CASSDGRVAGGYTF,TGCGCCAGCAGCGACGGACGGGTGGCGGGGGGCTACACCTTC
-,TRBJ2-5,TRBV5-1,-,CASSSPAVETQYF,TGCGCCAGCAGCTCTCCTGCGGTGGAGACCCAGTACTTC
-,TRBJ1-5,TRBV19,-,CASARGNQPQHF,TGTGCCAGCGCTCGGGGCAATCAGCCCCAGCATTTT
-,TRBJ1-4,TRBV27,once,CASKTNRAPNEKLFF,TGTGCCAGTAAGACCAACAGGGCCCCTAATGAAAAACTGTTTTTT
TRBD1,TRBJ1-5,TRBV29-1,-,CSARDRDQPQHF,TGCAGCGCCCGGGACAGGGATCAGCCCCAGCATTTT
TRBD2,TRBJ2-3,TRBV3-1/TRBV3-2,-,CASSQDGRADTQYF,TGTGCCAGCAGCCAAGACGGGAGGGCAGATACGCAGTATTTT
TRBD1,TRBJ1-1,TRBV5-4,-,CASSYGDSQNTEAFF,TGTGCCAGCAGCTACGGGGACAGCCAGAACACTGAAGCTTTCTTT